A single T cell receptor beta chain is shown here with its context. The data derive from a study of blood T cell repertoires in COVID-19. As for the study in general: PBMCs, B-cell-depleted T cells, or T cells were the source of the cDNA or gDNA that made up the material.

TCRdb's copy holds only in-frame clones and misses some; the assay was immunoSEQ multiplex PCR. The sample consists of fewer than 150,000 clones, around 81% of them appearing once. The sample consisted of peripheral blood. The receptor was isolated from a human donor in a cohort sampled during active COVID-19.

CDR3 bases: TGTGCCAGCAGGGAGGAAAACCGCTCCTACAATGAGCAGTTCTTC. This sequence encodes CASREENRSYNEQFF. The chain combines TRBV6-5 with TRBJ2-1; a weak D match, TRBD2 (5 bases). Trimming shortened V by 6 bases and J by 0 bases, and 12 bases separated the two germline ends. Germline lookup yields CDR1 MNHEY and CDR2 SVGAGI. There are 15 residues in the CDR3.